This entry lists 15 T cell receptor beta chains sequenced from one sample in a study of shared clonotypes between healthy human individuals. TCRdb's copy holds only in-frame clones and misses some; the assay was immunoSEQ multiplex PCR. The sample shows hundreds of thousands of clones, around 90% of them seen only once. The naive CD8 subset, CD45RO-negative cells positively selected for CCR7, excluded terminally differentiated effector memory CD45RA+ cells. What was sequenced was naive CD8+ T cells sorted from blood. All receptors derive from a man aged 25-40 years in good health.

This chain links TRBV29-1 with TRBJ2-1; possible D gene TRBD2, 6 bases. V lost 4 bases to trimming and J lost 6 bases, with 10 bases between them. The CDR3 consists of 12 residues. CDR1 is SQVTM, CDR2 ANQGSEA, per germline. The CDR3 DNA is TGCAGCGTTGGGGACTGGTCCAATGAGCAGTTCTTC. This codes for CSVGDWSNEQFF.

V and J are TRBV7-2 and TRBJ2-3, with D hard to call. Trimming cost V 1 base and J 2 bases, with 13 bases left between them. Germline V gene sequence: CDR1 SGHTA, CDR2 FQGNSA. The CDR3 loop spans 16 amino acids. DNA of the CDR3: TGTGCCAGCAGCTTAGAGTTTAGCAGCTTCACAGATACGCAGTATTTT. Its translation is CASSLEFSSFTDTQYF.

V is TRBV4-3 and J is TRBJ2-1; possibly TRBD1 for D (6 bases). This CDR3 has 16 residues. CDR1 is LGHNA and CDR2 is YSLEER in the germline V gene. Deletions cut 0 bases from V and 6 bases from J, with 15 bases between. The CDR3 sequence is CASSQDLYSTGNEQFF. The CDR3 DNA reads TGCGCCAGCAGCCAAGATCTTTACTCGACAGGCAATGAGCAGTTCTTC.

The genes are TRBV7-9 and TRBJ2-1, with 9 positions matching TRBD1. The CDR3 runs 15 residues. V gave up 5 bases and J gave up 1 base; unmatched junction bases: 3. CDR1 and CDR2 from the germline V gene are SEHNR and FQNEAQ (reference sequence). The CDR3 sequence: CASSTGTGSYNEQFF. The CDR3 region has the DNA TGTGCCAGCAGCACCGGGACAGGGTCCTACAATGAGCAGTTCTTC.

The chain combines TRBV7-6 with TRBJ2-7; 7 bases line up with TRBD1. Germline V gives CDR1 SGHVS, CDR2 FNYEAQ. The CDR3 sequence is 13 residues long. Trimming took 5 bases from V and 6 from J; bases not matched to a gene: 7. The CDR3 reads CASSVTGVSEQYF. CDR3 in DNA: TGTGCCAGCAGCGTCACAGGGGTCTCCGAGCAGTACTTC.

In regard to this clone: At one end, the junction sequence differs from germline, possibly due to a read error. Other DNA sequences in the sample encode the same CDR3. This sequence joins TRBV7-7 and TRBJ2-1; 11 bases line up with TRBD2. The CDR3 runs to 15 residues. Germline V gene data show CDR1 as SSHAT and CDR2 as FNYEAQ (reference sequence). The CDR3 coding sequence is TGTGCTAGCAGCTTGGGACTAGCGGACTACAATGAGCAGTTCTTC. Amino acid sequence: CASSLGLADYNEQFF.

In the case of this clone: One end of the junction does not line up with germline, which may come from a read error. This sequence joins TRBV7-9 and TRBJ1-2; D unresolved. Germline lookup yields CDR1 SEHNR and CDR2 FQNEAQ (reference sequence). The CDR3 is made up of 14 amino acids. The CDR3, as DNA: TGTGCCGGCAGCCCACTTACAGCTAACTATGGCTACACCTTC. Protein sequence: CAGSPLTANYGYTF. Full variable domain (rest looked up from reference TRBV7-9 and TRBJ1-2): DTGVSQNPRHKITKRGQNVTFRCDPISEHNRLYWYRQTLGQGPEFLTYFQNEAQLEKSRLLSDRFSAERPKGSFSTLEIQRTEQGDSAMYLCAGSPLTANYGYTFGSGTRLTVV.

This rearrangement joins TRBV2 to TRBJ2-1; a possible D gene is TRBD1 (5 bases). The V end lost 5 bases, the J end lost 8 bases, and 16 bases lay between the germline ends. The CDR3 is made up of 14 amino acids. CDR1 and CDR2 from the germline V gene are SNHLY and FYNNEI. For the CDR3, the DNA is TGTGCCAGCAGTAGGGGCCAGGGAAGGGATGAGCAGTTCTTC. This gives the protein CASSRGQGRDEQFF.

With respect to this clone: In the same sample, other DNA sequences code for this CDR3. The chain employs TRBV6-5 and TRBJ2-7; 7 bases align to TRBD1. This CDR3 spans 14 amino acids. V was clipped by 6 bases and J by 0 bases; unmatched bases: 5. Germline CDR1 reads MNHEY; CDR2 reads SVGAGI. CDR3 protein: CASSPGTASYEQYF. DNA of the CDR3: TGTGCCAGCAGCCCCGGGACAGCCTCCTACGAGCAGTACTTC.

The chain is built from TRBV7-9 and TRBJ2-7; TRBD2 matches at 11 bases. The CDR3 runs 16 residues. Germline loops: CDR1 SEHNR, CDR2 FQNEAQ (reference sequence). After removal of 4 bases from V and 2 bases from J, the junction contained 7 bases not matched to a gene. CDR3 DNA: TGTGCCAGCAGCTCGGCTGGGACTAGCGGCCCCTACGAGCAGTACTTC. It specifies CASSSAGTSGPYEQYF.

The rearrangement joins TRBV11-2 to TRBJ2-3; no definite D call. From germline, CDR1 is SGHAT and CDR2 FQNNGV. This CDR3 is built from 15 residues. V was cut by 2 bases and J by 2 bases, with 11 bases left in between. The CDR3 protein is CASSLLVGHTDTQYF. The CDR3 bases are TGTGCCAGCAGCTTACTTGTTGGCCACACAGATACGCAGTATTTT.

The DNA for the CDR3 is TGTGCCAGTAGTGCGCGCCTCGGGACAGTCCCCTACAATGAGCAGTTCTTC. This translates into CASSARLGTVPYNEQFF. The chain couples TRBV19 to TRBJ2-1; TRBD1 agrees at 7 bases. The CDR3 consists of 17 residues. Germline-derived CDR1 and CDR2 are LNHDA and SQIVND (reference sequence). The V gene end was trimmed by 5 bases and the J gene end by 2 bases; junction bases not matched to a gene: 12.

The chain joins TRBV19 to TRBJ1-5; D is uncertain. The V gene's germline CDR1 is LNHDA and CDR2 SQIVND (reference sequence). V was clipped by 5 bases and J by 4 bases, with 6 bases between them. The length of the CDR3 is 12 residues. CDR3 amino acids: CASSHVNQPQHF. The DNA for the CDR3 is TGTGCCAGTAGTCACGTGAATCAGCCCCAGCATTTT. The complete variable domain, with remaining parts taken from reference TRBV19 and TRBJ1-5, reads DGGITQSPKYLFRKEGQNVTLSCEQNLNHDAMYWYRQDPGQGLRLIYYSQIVNDFQKGDIAEGYSVSREKKESFPLTVTSAQKNPTAFYLCASSHVNQPQHFGDGTRLSIL.

The chain uses TRBV10-3 and TRBJ1-1, with D possibly matching TRBD1 (5 bases). The CDR3 is 15 amino acids. The germline gives CDR1 ENHRY, CDR2 SYGVKD. Between the trimmed V and J ends, which lost 0 bases and 0 bases, there was a span of 8 bases. This chain's CDR3 is CAISESWGMNTEAFF. The CDR3 DNA reads TGTGCCATCAGTGAGTCTTGGGGCATGAACACTGAAGCTTTCTTT.

The chain carries TRBV6-5 and TRBJ1-4; D is uncertain. V was clipped by 2 bases and J by 8 bases, with 6 bases between them. From germline, CDR1 is MNHEY and CDR2 SVGAGI. The CDR3 sequence is 12 residues long. This CDR3 reads CASSYKGEKLFF. CDR3 coding DNA: TGTGCCAGCAGTTACAAGGGAGAAAAACTGTTTTTT.